Listed below are T cell receptor beta chains from one sample, sequenced in a study of CD8 T cells in ankylosing spondylitis. From the 5' RACE reads, TCRdb called clonotypes with MiXCR, one entry per CDR3 protein. Among 150,000 to 200,000 distinct CDR3 sequences listed, around a tenth were seen once. Sequencing input: blood, either unsorted or a sorted T cell fraction (not recorded which). Receptors originate from a female donor with ankylosing spondylitis or in good health (not recorded which). CDR3s leave out the opening cysteine and the closing phenylalanine or tryptophan. The size of a clone is reported for some rows only, either as once, few or many, or as a class for expanded clones.

clone_size,cdr3_length,j_call,v_call,cdr3_aa
few,8,TRBJ2-1,TRBV5-5,ASNDNEQF
NA,12,TRBJ1-5,TRBV27,ASSFPSINQPQH
few,13,TRBJ2-7,TRBV15,ATSRISGTEGEQY
few,13,TRBJ2-5,TRBV4-3,ASSPGQGPTETQY
many,12,TRBJ2-3,TRBV12-3/TRBV12-4,ASVLGRATDTQY
NA,15,TRBJ2-1,TRBV7-8,ASSLAGMGTGRNEQF
few,19,TRBJ2-6,TRBV3-1,ASSQKYCGPGYVSGANVLT
NA,14,TRBJ2-3,TRBV5-1,ASSSHTSGRADTQY
NA,13,TRBJ2-4,TRBV4-3,ASSQDRQARDIQY
medium-sized,13,TRBJ2-5,TRBV5-6,ASSTLEGFQETQY
many,13,TRBJ2-3,TRBV9,ASSVTLGATDTQY
NA,15,TRBJ2-2,TRBV24-1,ATSDISYGESTGELF
NA,11,TRBJ1-1,TRBV9,ASSPQGDTEAF
few,11,TRBJ2-5,TRBV5-1,ASSSDRQETQY
few,15,TRBJ2-1,TRBV3-1,ASSQERRALRYNEQF
few,11,TRBJ2-1,TRBV30,AWSVGLGDEQF
NA,10,TRBJ2-1,TRBV28,ASSLRPVEQF
few,10,TRBJ2-7,TRBV2,ATQGSRYEQY
NA,15,TRBJ1-2,TRBV7-9,ASSLVEQASSNYGYT
few,9,TRBJ2-7,TRBV30,AWRDPYEQY